The next 5 T cell receptor beta chains were all read from a single sample in a study of T cell repertoires in cytomegalovirus infection. TCRdb recomputed calls from the reads with MiXCR, one row per CDR3 protein. The sample shows some 940,000 distinct CDR3 sequences, around 30% of them seen only once. No antigen is known for these receptors. This sample comprised cultured CD8+ T cells from PBMCs, obtained from culture after CMV antigen stimulation. The receptors come from a human donor in good health (CMV status not recorded). Some clones in this sample may be carry-over from other donors' samples.

This chain's CDR3 is CASSPDDGRGSETQYF. For the CDR3, the DNA is TGTGCCAGCAGCCCAGACGATGGCAGGGGGTCGGAGACCCAGTACTTC. The rearrangement uses TRBV9 and TRBJ2-5; TRBD1 aligns across 7 bases. V dropped 4 bases and J dropped 5; count of bases not matched to a gene: 14. The CDR3 runs to 16 residues. CDR1 and CDR2 from the germline V gene are SGDLS and YYNGEE.

The chain couples TRBV7-3 to TRBJ2-3, with 8 bases fitting TRBD1. Germline-derived CDR1 and CDR2 are SGHTA and FQGTGA. This CDR3 contains 15 residues. V lost 3 bases to trimming and J lost 4 bases; unmatched junction nucleotides: 6. The CDR3 DNA sequence: TGTGCCAGCAGCTTCCAAGGACAGGGCGCAGATACGCAGTATTTT. Protein sequence: CASSFQGQGADTQYF.

The chain carries TRBV4-1 and TRBJ1-1; TRBD1 might be the D (6 bases). The ends were cut back, 4 bases at V and 3 bases at J, with 12 bases in the middle. Germline CDR1 reads MGHRA; CDR2 reads YSYEKL. CDR3 length: 14 amino acids. In DNA form, the CDR3 reads TGCGCCAGCAGCCTAAATCCAGGGGACACTGAAGCTTTCTTT. Residues: CASSLNPGDTEAFF.

As to this clonotype: Given a much more abundant clone one base away, this may be a read error. The J gene is TRBJ1-5, the V gene TRBV7-6, with unresolved D. From germline, CDR1 is SGHVS and CDR2 FNYEAQ. The CDR3 consists of 12 residues. CDR3 coding DNA: TGTGCCAGCAGCTCCATTAATCATCCCCAGCATTTT. Translation: CASSSINHPQHF.

On this clonotype: One junction end does not reproduce the germline sequence, and a read error may be involved. The chain uses TRBV5-1 and TRBJ2-3, with D perhaps matching TRBD2 (5 bases). Germline CDR1 SGHRS, CDR2 YFSETQ. CDR3 length equals 15 residues. The CDR3 sequence is CASTLEAASTDTQYF. The CDR3 nucleotides read TGCGCCAGCACCTTGGAGGCCGCTAGCACAGATACGCAGTATTTT.